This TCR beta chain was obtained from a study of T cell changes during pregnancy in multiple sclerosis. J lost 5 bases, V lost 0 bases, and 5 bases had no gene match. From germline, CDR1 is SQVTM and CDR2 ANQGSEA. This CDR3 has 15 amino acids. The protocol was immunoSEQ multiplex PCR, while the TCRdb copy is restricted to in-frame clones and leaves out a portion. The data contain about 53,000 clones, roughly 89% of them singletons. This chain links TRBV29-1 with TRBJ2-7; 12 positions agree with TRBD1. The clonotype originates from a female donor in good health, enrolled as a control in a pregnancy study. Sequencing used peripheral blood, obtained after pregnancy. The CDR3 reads CSVEDRGQGAHEQYF. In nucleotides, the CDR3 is TGCAGCGTTGAAGATCGGGGACAGGGGGCCCACGAGCAGTACTTC.